The present entry profiles one TCR beta chain with its context. Its specificity is unknown. PCR was performed using 60 Vbeta and 13 Jbeta primers. Clones were sequenced by immunoSEQ multiplex PCR, and TCRdb holds only the in-frame ones, with some missing. The sample lists about 56,000 clones, about 80% occurring once. This CDR3 has 15 residues. Between the trimmed V and J ends, which lost 3 bases and 1 base, there was a span of 10 bases. Germline CDR1 reads SGHTA; CDR2 reads FQGNSA. The source of the sample is a study of cytomegalovirus exposure and HLA in healthy donors. The study, taken as a whole, reports: One variant, a missense change in DCLRE1C, was linked in a later analysis to TCR beta V- and J-gene trimming.

The rearrangement links TRBV7-2 to TRBJ1-3; unclear D gene. The sequencing input was PBMCs. This clonotype was obtained from a man aged 35-49 years in good health and CMV-seronegative. The CDR3 region is CASSLAGWSGNTIYF. Written as DNA, the CDR3 is TGTGCCAGCAGCTTGGCGGGCTGGTCTGGAAACACCATATATTTT.